These 32 T cell receptor beta chains came from one sample sequenced in a study of blood T cell repertoires in COVID-19 (dated by TCRdb to 2018 to 2021). Library prep was done by the immunoSEQ multiplex PCR assay. TCRdb took this table from immuneACCESS and kept in-frame rearrangements with V and J called. Such tables lack part of the clones; where checked against another copy, unresolved V genes explain under half of the gap, and the rest is unexplained. Counted in this sample were around 94,000 clones; about 86% of them appeared once. In total, the top ten clones hold approximately 6.8% of the sample. Sequenced material: peripheral blood. The origin of the receptors is a man aged 60 to 75 with acute or convalescent COVID-19.

The rearrangement uses TRBV29-1 and TRBJ1-6; D might be TRBD1 (6 bases). This CDR3 is 13 amino acids long. CDR1 and CDR2 from the germline V gene are SQVTM and ANQGSEA. Trimming took off 4 bases at V and 10 bases at J, with 14 bases between the two ends. The CDR3 region has the DNA TGCAGCGTTGGCCACAGGGAAGGGTCACCCCTCCACTTT. Protein: CSVGHREGSPLHF.

The gene calls are TRBV2 and TRBJ1-6; 8 nucleotides align to TRBD1. This CDR3 comprises 13 residues. CDR1 SNHLY and CDR2 FYNNEI come from the germline V gene. The V gene end was trimmed by 6 bases and the J gene end by 9 bases; junction bases not matched to a gene: 4. CDR3 nucleotides: TGTGCCAGCAGGGACAGGGAATCTTCACCCCTCCACTTT. It encodes CASRDRESSPLHF.

V gene TRBV25-1 combines with J gene TRBJ2-7, with D unresolved. CDR3 size: 9 residues. Trimming left V 3 bases short and J 8 bases short, with 2 bases between. Germline loops: CDR1 MGHDK, CDR2 SYGVNS. The CDR3 region is CASSDKQYF. CDR3 bases: TGTGCCAGCAGTGATAAGCAGTACTTC.

Comments on this clone: At one of its ends the junction is not consistent with the germline gene, which may arise from a read error. The chain employs TRBV5-1 and TRBJ2-7; 7 bases fit TRBD1. The germline V gene encodes CDR1 SGHRS and CDR2 YFSETQ. This CDR3 has 13 amino acids. The DNA for the CDR3 is TGCGCCAGCAGTTTGGACAGGTACTACGAGCAGTACTTC. It codes for CASSLDRYYEQYF.

This chain uses TRBV15 with TRBJ1-5, with 7 nucleotides matching TRBD1. The CDR3 length is 15 residues. CDR1 and CDR2 (germline): LNHNV, YYDKDF (reference sequence). V lost 0 bases, J lost 5 bases, and 4 bases stayed unmatched. CDR3 region: CATSREGQFHQPQHF. The CDR3 coding sequence is TGTGCCACCAGCAGAGAGGGACAGTTCCATCAGCCCCAGCATTTT.

The CDR3, as DNA: TGTGCCAGCAGCTCGACGTCCGGGACTAGGGACACAGATACGCAGTATTTT. Its translation: CASSSTSGTRDTDTQYF. This sequence joins TRBV11-3 and TRBJ2-3, with 8 positions matching TRBD2. Germline V gene sequence: CDR1 SGHNT, CDR2 YENEEA. Germline trimming cut 4 bases from V and 2 bases from J; bases unmatched to any gene: 11. The CDR3 has 17 residues.

V gene TRBV5-1 combines with J gene TRBJ2-7; weak D call: TRBD2 (5 bases). The CDR3 length is 12 residues. Deletions cut 2 bases from V and 4 bases from J, with 7 bases between. Germline V gene sequence: CDR1 SGHRS, CDR2 YFSETQ. The CDR3 nucleotides read TGCGCCAGCAGCTTACTAGGTTACGAGCAGTACTTC. Translating gives CASSLLGYEQYF. Complete variable domain (other parts from reference TRBV5-1 and TRBJ2-7): KAGVTQTPRYLIKTRGQQVTLSCSPISGHRSVSWYQQTPGQGLQFLFEYFSETQRNKGNFPGRFSGRQFSNSRSEMNVSTLELGDSALYLCASSLLGYEQYFGPGTRLTVT.

The V call is TRBV11-2, the J call TRBJ1-2; tentatively, D is TRBD1 (6 bases). V lost 6 bases to trimming and J lost 2 bases, with 10 bases between them. Germline CDR1 reads SGHAT; CDR2 reads FQNNGV. The CDR3 totals 13 residues. The chain's CDR3 is CASSPQGNYGYTF. Here the CDR3 DNA reads TGTGCCAGCAGTCCTCAGGGGAACTATGGCTACACCTTC.

The gene calls are TRBV7-9 and TRBJ2-1; a weak D match, TRBD1 (5 bases). The V gene's germline CDR1 is SEHNR and CDR2 FQNEAQ (reference sequence). CDR3 length: 17 residues. The V end was cut by 0 bases, the J end by 0 bases, with 12 bases between. The CDR3 DNA reads TGTGCCAGCAGCTTAGCAAAAGGGGTTGACTCCTACAATGAGCAGTTCTTC. Translation: CASSLAKGVDSYNEQFF.

The V gene is TRBV7-2, the J gene TRBJ1-5; TRBD1 is a possible D gene (5 bases). V lost 5 bases and J lost 5, with 10 bases in between. The germline gives CDR1 SGHTA, CDR2 FQGNSA. The CDR3 totals 13 residues. CDR3 DNA sequence: TGTGCCAGCAGCCTGGACATAGATCAGCCCCAGCATTTT. Translation: CASSLDIDQPQHF. Combining the CDR3 with reference TRBV7-2 and TRBJ1-5 gives the whole variable domain GAGVSQSPSNKVTEKGKDVELRCDPISGHTALYWYRQSLGQGLEFLIYFQGNSAPDKSGLPSDRFSAERTGGSVSTLTIQRTQQEDSAVYLCASSLDIDQPQHFGDGTRLSIL.

The chain joins TRBV30 to TRBJ1-1, with no clear D. The germline V gene has CDR1 GTSNPN and CDR2 SVGIG (reference sequence). This CDR3 is built from 13 residues. Trimming removed 3 bases from V and 0 bases from J, with 8 bases in between. The CDR3 sequence: CAWRTLLNTEAFF. The CDR3 coding sequence is TGTGCCTGGAGGACTTTATTGAACACTGAAGCTTTCTTT. The complete variable domain, with remaining parts taken from reference TRBV30 and TRBJ1-1, reads SQTIHQWPATLVQPVGSPLSLECTVEGTSNPNLYWYRQAAGRGLQLLFYSVGIGQISSEVPQNLSASRPQDRQFILSSKKLLLSDSGFYLCAWRTLLNTEAFFGQGTRLTVV.

The chain uses TRBV18 and TRBJ1-4, with 8 bases fitting TRBD1. The J segment lost 8 bases and the V segment lost 3 bases, leaving 11 bases of the junction unmatched. The CDR3 length is 16 residues. CDR1 and CDR2 from the germline V gene are KGHSH and LQKENI. CDR3 loop: CASSPPVGQGVEKLFF. CDR3 sequence (DNA): TGTGCCAGCTCACCGCCGGTAGGACAGGGTGTCGAAAAACTGTTTTTT.

This rearrangement joins TRBV7-2 to TRBJ1-5; D uncertain. Germline V gives CDR1 SGHTA, CDR2 FQGNSA. CDR3 length equals 13 residues. Trimming took 3 bases from V and 6 from J, leaving 9 bases between them. The CDR3 DNA is TGTGCCAGCAGCTTCCACCGGGGTCAGCCCCAGCATTTT. This codes for CASSFHRGQPQHF. The complete variable domain, with remaining parts taken from reference TRBV7-2 and TRBJ1-5, reads GAGVSQSPSNKVTEKGKDVELRCDPISGHTALYWYRQSLGQGLEFLIYFQGNSAPDKSGLPSDRFSAERTGGSVSTLTIQRTQQEDSAVYLCASSFHRGQPQHFGDGTRLSIL.

The chain carries TRBV4-3 and TRBJ2-7; D is perhaps TRBD2 (6 bases). The V end lost 0 bases, the J end lost 3 bases, and 12 bases lay between the germline ends. This CDR3 region has 15 residues. Germline V gene lookup returns CDR1 LGHNA and CDR2 YSLEER. CDR3 sequence: CASSQDHPGDYEQYF. The CDR3 nucleotides are TGCGCCAGCAGCCAAGATCACCCGGGGGACTACGAGCAGTACTTC.

V usage is TRBV5-5 and J usage is TRBJ2-1; 7 bases match TRBD1. J gave up 4 bases and V 2 bases, and 3 bases lay outside the gene matches. The CDR3 extends over 14 amino acids. Germline assignment: CDR1 SGHKS and CDR2 YYEKEE (reference sequence). In nucleotides, the CDR3 is TGTGCCAGCAGCTTAAGACAGGGTTACAATGAGCAGTTCTTC. Amino acids: CASSLRQGYNEQFF.

This clone was recorded only once. The gene calls are TRBV29-1 and TRBJ1-4, with D unresolved. The germline CDR1 and CDR2 sequences are SQVTM and ANQGSEA. The V end was cut by 4 bases, the J end by 4 bases, with 10 bases between. The CDR3 covers 13 residues. CDR3 in DNA: TGCAGCGTTGTTGGGCAGGATAATGAAAAACTGTTTTTT. Its protein product is CSVVGQDNEKLFF.

This clone was found many times. V usage is TRBV2 and J usage is TRBJ2-7; TRBD2 aligns across 12 bases. The CDR3 covers 14 residues. CDR1 SNHLY and CDR2 FYNNEI come from the germline V gene. With 6 bases clipped from V and 4 bases from J, the junction kept 4 bases outside the gene matches. In DNA form, the CDR3 reads TGTGCCAGCAGCCTGACTAGCGGGGGTTACGAGCAGTACTTC. Protein product: CASSLTSGGYEQYF.

The count of this clone is one. The V gene is TRBV29-1, the J gene TRBJ1-3; unclear D gene. The germline V gene encodes CDR1 SQVTM and CDR2 ANQGSEA. The CDR3 extends over 13 amino acids. The V end lost 3 bases, the J end lost 4 bases, and 10 bases lay between the germline ends. As DNA, the CDR3 is TGCAGCGTTGAGGTCAGAAACGGAAACACCATATATTTT. It yields the protein CSVEVRNGNTIYF. Based on the CDR3 plus reference TRBV29-1 and TRBJ1-3, the full variable domain is SAVISQKPSRDICQRGTSLTIQCQVDSQVTMMFWYRQQPGQSLTLIATANQGSEATYESGFVIDKFPISRPNLTFSTLTVSNMSPEDSSIYLCSVEVRNGNTIYFGEGSWLTVV.

This chain links TRBV29-1 with TRBJ1-1; 7 nucleotides match TRBD1. The CDR3 spans 15 residues. The germline V gene encodes CDR1 SQVTM and CDR2 ANQGSEA. The trim removed 7 bases at V and 1 base at J, leaving 12 bases unmatched. The CDR3 DNA is TGCAGCGCAAGAAACCCCGGGACAGCGAACACTGAAGCTTTCTTT. Encoded protein: CSARNPGTANTEAFF. The full variable domain, its missing parts supplied by reference TRBV29-1 and TRBJ1-1, is SAVISQKPSRDICQRGTSLTIQCQVDSQVTMMFWYRQQPGQSLTLIATANQGSEATYESGFVIDKFPISRPNLTFSTLTVSNMSPEDSSIYLCSARNPGTANTEAFFGQGTRLTVV.

The V call is TRBV12-3 or TRBV12-4, the J call TRBJ1-1; the D gene is possibly TRBD1 (5 bases). Trimming removed 8 bases at V and 0 bases at J, with 10 bases between. The length of the CDR3 is 13 residues. CDR3 protein: CASQPQVNTEAFF. CDR3 sequence (DNA): TGTGCCAGCCAACCACAGGTGAACACTGAAGCTTTCTTT.

This clone occurred a few times. This chain joins TRBV5-4 and TRBJ1-6; 7 bases align to TRBD1. J lost 7 bases, V lost 4 bases, and 8 bases had no gene match. The CDR3 consists of 15 residues. CDR1 and CDR2 from the germline V gene are SGHNT and YYREEE (reference sequence). As DNA, the CDR3 is TGTGCCAGCAGCAGGGCAGGGGGAGAGAATTCACCCCTCCACTTT. Residues: CASSRAGGENSPLHF.

This rearrangement joins TRBV29-1 to TRBJ2-3; a weak D match, TRBD2 (7 bases). Germline CDR1 and CDR2: SQVTM and ANQGSEA. V was trimmed by 1 base and J by 2 bases, leaving 19 bases between them. The CDR3 is made up of 17 amino acids. CDR3 sequence reads: CSVEVGGAGTHTDTQYF. The CDR3 nucleotides are TGCAGCGTTGAAGTGGGGGGGGCAGGGACTCACACAGATACGCAGTATTTT.

The chain links TRBV6-6 to TRBJ1-2; tentatively, D is TRBD1 (6 bases). Trimming removed 5 bases at V and 4 bases at J, with 14 bases between. The CDR3 covers 14 residues. Germline V gives CDR1 MNHNY, CDR2 SVGAGI (reference sequence). The CDR3 nucleotides read TGTGCCAGCAGTCCATCAGGGGCAGGCTATGGCTACACCTTC. Translating gives CASSPSGAGYGYTF.

CDR3 sequence reads: CAAAWGGNNEQFF. The CDR3 coding sequence is TGTGCCGCCGCCTGGGGAGGGAACAATGAGCAGTTCTTC. The rearrangement uses TRBV19 and TRBJ2-1; 7 bases are shared with TRBD2. The J segment lost 5 bases and the V segment lost 11 bases, leaving 9 bases of the junction unmatched. From germline, CDR1 is LNHDA and CDR2 SQIVND (reference sequence). This CDR3 is 13 amino acids long.

The chain recombines TRBV4-1 with TRBJ1-5, with TRBD1 identical over 7 bases. Germline assignment: CDR1 MGHRA and CDR2 YSYEKL. V lost 3 bases, J lost 10 bases, and 6 bases stayed unmatched. The CDR3 is 13 residues long. Here the CDR3 reads CASSHRTGEPQHF. The CDR3 bases are TGCGCCAGCAGCCATAGGACAGGAGAACCCCAGCATTTT.

V is TRBV7-9 and J is TRBJ2-3, with 7 bases identical to TRBD1. The CDR3 loop spans 15 amino acids. The germline V gene encodes CDR1 SEHNR and CDR2 FQNEAQ (reference sequence). The J segment lost 0 bases and the V segment lost 5 bases, leaving 5 bases of the junction unmatched. The CDR3 coding sequence is TGTGCCAGCAGCCCTGGGACAGCAAGCACAGATACGCAGTATTTT. This gives the protein CASSPGTASTDTQYF.

The table lists this clone with a few counts. The genes are TRBV27 and TRBJ1-2, with D perhaps matching TRBD1 (5 bases). The CDR3 totals 15 residues. CDR1 MNHEY and CDR2 SMNVEV come from the germline V gene (reference sequence). Trimming left V 3 bases short and J 5 bases short, with 16 bases between. DNA for the CDR3: TGTGCCAGCAGTTTGTTAGCCGGGGGGAAGTATGGCTACACCTTC. Translated, it gives CASSLLAGGKYGYTF.

The table lists this clone with a count of one. The sample contains more than one DNA sequence encoding this CDR3. The chain joins TRBV24-1 to TRBJ2-7; D not resolved. Germline-derived CDR1 and CDR2 are KGHDR and SFDVKD. V lost 2 bases, J lost 3 bases, and 4 bases lay in between. This CDR3 is built from 12 residues. The CDR3 DNA reads TGTGCCACCAGTGATTCGAGCTACGAGCAGTACTTC. This codes for CATSDSSYEQYF.

This chain connects TRBV4-3 to TRBJ2-3; TRBD1 might be the D (5 bases). CDR1 and CDR2 from the germline V gene are LGHNA and YSLEER. This CDR3 is 16 amino acids long. Trimming pared 0 bases from V and 0 bases from J, leaving 10 bases between. CDR3 DNA: TGCGCCAGCAGCCAAGATGCAGGGTCAAGCACAGATACGCAGTATTTT. Protein sequence: CASSQDAGSSTDTQYF.

In DNA, the CDR3 is TGTGCCAGCAGCTCCACCGGGACAGGCCTGTTCGAGCAGTACTTC. Its protein is CASSSTGTGLFEQYF. V is TRBV7-8 and J is TRBJ2-7; 8 bases are shared with TRBD1. This CDR3 has 15 residues. Trimming removed 4 bases from V and 6 bases from J; junction bases left unmatched: 11. Germline CDR1 reads SGHVS; CDR2 reads FQNEAQ. Together with reference TRBV7-8 and TRBJ2-7, the CDR3 gives the full variable domain: GAGVSQSPRYKVAKRGQDVALRCDPISGHVSLFWYQQALGQGPEFLTYFQNEAQLDKSGLPSDRFFAERPEGSVSTLKIQRTQQEDSAVYLCASSSTGTGLFEQYFGPGTRLTVT.

The chain recombines TRBV9 with TRBJ2-1; D perhaps matches TRBD2 (5 bases). This CDR3 spans 12 amino acids. Trimming cost V 2 bases and J 6 bases, with 6 bases left between them. Per the germline V gene, CDR1 is SGDLS and CDR2 is YYNGEE. As DNA, the CDR3 is TGTGCCAGCAGCGTGGCGGGCAATGAGCAGTTCTTC. It encodes CASSVAGNEQFF.

The chain has TRBV7-2 and TRBJ1-5; 10 bases align to TRBD1. Trimming removed 3 bases from V and 1 base from J; junction bases left unmatched: 12. Germline V gene data show CDR1 as SGHTA and CDR2 as FQGNSA. The CDR3 extends over 19 amino acids. CDR3 DNA sequence: TGTGCCAGCAGCTTCCAAGGACAGGGGGGAGGGTTAAGCAATCAGCCCCAGCATTTT. Its protein product is CASSFQGQGGGLSNQPQHF.